The rows below give T cell receptor beta chains drawn from one sample of a study of response to subunit inactivated influenza vaccine. TCRdb reprocessed the RT-PCR reads with MiXCR, giving one entry per CDR3 protein. The data contain 860,000 or so distinct CDR3 sequences, about 20% of them singletons. Source: PBMCs from blood, taken roughly 5 days after vaccination. The receptors were gathered from a middle-aged man who received an inactivated influenza vaccine. Both conserved end residues are part of each CDR3. D genes are given only for firm matches. Clone size is stated in some rows and not others, as once, few, many or a class when expanded.

j_gene: TRBJ2-7; d_gene: TRBD1; v_gene: TRBV6-5; abundance: few; CDR3nt: TGTGCCAGCAATTTGCGACAGGGCCTCTACGAGCAGTACTTC; CDR3aa: CASNLRQGLYEQYF
j_gene: TRBJ2-1; d_gene: TRBD2; v_gene: TRBV2; abundance: few; CDR3nt: TGTGCCAGCAGGGGACTAGCGGACAATCCTCATGAGCAGTTCTTC; CDR3aa: CASRGLADNPHEQFF
j_gene: TRBJ1-5; d_gene: NA; v_gene: TRBV18; abundance: few; CDR3nt: TGTGCCAGCTCACCATCCGCCGGGAGCCTCTATCAGCCCCAGCATTTT; CDR3aa: CASSPSAGSLYQPQHF
j_gene: TRBJ2-7; d_gene: TRBD2; v_gene: TRBV18; abundance: few; CDR3nt: TGTGCCAGCTCAAGCCGACGACCGGGACTAGCCCCATCATACGAGCAGTACTTC; CDR3aa: CASSSRRPGLAPSYEQYF
j_gene: TRBJ2-1; d_gene: NA; v_gene: TRBV24-1; abundance: NA; CDR3nt: TGTGCCACCAGTGATTTCCGCGGGACAGCCTACAATGAGCAGTTCTTC; CDR3aa: CATSDFRGTAYNEQFF
j_gene: TRBJ2-4; d_gene: NA; v_gene: TRBV28; abundance: few; CDR3nt: TGTGCCAGCAGTTTATCCTCGTACCTTCAGTACTTC; CDR3aa: CASSLSSYLQYF
j_gene: TRBJ2-3; d_gene: NA; v_gene: TRBV10-1; abundance: NA; CDR3nt: TGCGCCAGCAGTGATGCCTCGGCGGGCACAGATACGCAGTATTTT; CDR3aa: CASSDASAGTDTQYF
j_gene: TRBJ1-5; d_gene: TRBD1; v_gene: TRBV3-1; abundance: NA; CDR3nt: TGTGCCAGCAGCCAAGCTGGGACAGGGGGCGATCAGCCCCAGCATTTT; CDR3aa: CASSQAGTGGDQPQHF
j_gene: TRBJ2-5; d_gene: NA; v_gene: TRBV24-1; abundance: NA; CDR3nt: TGTGCCACCAGTGACTGGACGGACCAAGAGACCCAGTACTTC; CDR3aa: CATSDWTDQETQYF
j_gene: TRBJ2-1; d_gene: TRBD2; v_gene: TRBV20-1; abundance: NA; CDR3nt: TGCAGTGCTAGTCCTAGCGGGAGGTTCAATGAGCAGTTCTTC; CDR3aa: CSASPSGRFNEQFF
j_gene: TRBJ2-7; d_gene: TRBD1; v_gene: TRBV2; abundance: NA; CDR3nt: TGTGCCAGCAGGGAGGGACAGGGCCACGAGCAGTACTTC; CDR3aa: CASREGQGHEQYF
j_gene: TRBJ1-1; d_gene: TRBD1; v_gene: TRBV6-5; abundance: few; CDR3nt: TGTGCCAGCAGTTGGGGGACAGCGAACACTGAAGCTTTCTTT; CDR3aa: CASSWGTANTEAFF
j_gene: TRBJ2-7; d_gene: NA; v_gene: TRBV7-9; abundance: NA; CDR3nt: TGTGCCAGCAGCCAAGGTGTCTCTCAGGGCCACTACGAGCAGTACTTC; CDR3aa: CASSQGVSQGHYEQYF
j_gene: TRBJ2-7; d_gene: NA; v_gene: TRBV12-3/TRBV12-4; abundance: NA; CDR3nt: TGTGCCAGCAGTAAGACGCTCGGGGAGCAGTACTTC; CDR3aa: CASSKTLGEQYF
j_gene: TRBJ2-1; d_gene: NA; v_gene: TRBV12-3/TRBV12-4; abundance: NA; CDR3nt: TGTGCCAGCAGCTACCGGAATGAGCAGTTCTTC; CDR3aa: CASSYRNEQFF
j_gene: TRBJ2-3; d_gene: NA; v_gene: TRBV7-2; abundance: few; CDR3nt: TGTGCCAGCAGCCGACAGGTCTCTAGCACAGATACGCAGTATTTT; CDR3aa: CASSRQVSSTDTQYF
j_gene: TRBJ2-2; d_gene: TRBD1; v_gene: TRBV11-2; abundance: NA; CDR3nt: TGTGCCAGCAGCTTAGTCCCCGGGACAGATCGGACCGGGGAGCTGTTTTTT; CDR3aa: CASSLVPGTDRTGELFF
j_gene: TRBJ1-2; d_gene: NA; v_gene: TRBV6-1; abundance: NA; CDR3nt: TGTGCCAGCAGCATGGACCGACCCGGCTACACCTTC; CDR3aa: CASSMDRPGYTF
j_gene: TRBJ2-7; d_gene: TRBD2; v_gene: TRBV20-1; abundance: NA; CDR3nt: TGCAGTGGAAGAGCGGGAAGCTCCTACGAGCAGTACTTC; CDR3aa: CSGRAGSSYEQYF
j_gene: TRBJ2-7; d_gene: TRBD1; v_gene: TRBV27; abundance: many; CDR3nt: TGTGCCAGCAGTCTGGGGACAGGTAAAACCTACGAGCAGTACTTC; CDR3aa: CASSLGTGKTYEQYF
j_gene: TRBJ2-3; d_gene: TRBD2; v_gene: TRBV14; abundance: NA; CDR3nt: TGTGCCAGCAGCCCGTTTCGACTAGCGGGCGGCACAGATACGCAGTATTTT; CDR3aa: CASSPFRLAGGTDTQYF
j_gene: TRBJ2-5; d_gene: NA; v_gene: TRBV5-1; abundance: few; CDR3nt: TGCGCCAGCAGCACCGAGGGAGGGACCCAGTACTTC; CDR3aa: CASSTEGGTQYF
j_gene: TRBJ2-1; d_gene: TRBD2; v_gene: TRBV20-1; abundance: NA; CDR3nt: TGCAGTGCTCAACCCCCGGGGGTAGCGGGATTCTTC; CDR3aa: CSAQPPGVAGFF
j_gene: TRBJ2-7; d_gene: TRBD2; v_gene: TRBV20-1; abundance: NA; CDR3nt: TGCAGTGCTAGTAGCGGGTGGTCCTACGAGCAGTACTTC; CDR3aa: CSASSGWSYEQYF
j_gene: TRBJ1-2; d_gene: TRBD1; v_gene: TRBV29-1; abundance: NA; CDR3nt: TGCAGCGGAGACACAGGGGGCGCGGGCTATGGCTACACCTTC; CDR3aa: CSGDTGGAGYGYTF
j_gene: TRBJ1-2; d_gene: TRBD1; v_gene: TRBV28; abundance: NA; CDR3nt: TGTGCCAGCAATCTATTGACAGGGGACTATGGCTACACCTTC; CDR3aa: CASNLLTGDYGYTF
j_gene: TRBJ2-1; d_gene: NA; v_gene: TRBV10-3; abundance: few; CDR3nt: TGTGCCATCAGTGCGAATAAGACCCGCTCCTACAATGAGCAGTTCTTC; CDR3aa: CAISANKTRSYNEQFF
j_gene: TRBJ2-3; d_gene: TRBD2; v_gene: TRBV4-3; abundance: NA; CDR3nt: TGCGCCAGCAGCCAAACTAGCGGGTTTGCCACAGATACGCAGTATTTT; CDR3aa: CASSQTSGFATDTQYF
j_gene: TRBJ2-7; d_gene: TRBD2; v_gene: TRBV7-2; abundance: few; CDR3nt: TGTGCCAGCATTCCTAGCGGGAGGAACTCCTACGAGCAGTACTTC; CDR3aa: CASIPSGRNSYEQYF
j_gene: TRBJ2-5; d_gene: TRBD2; v_gene: TRBV11-2; abundance: NA; CDR3nt: TGTGCCAGCAGCCCTAGAGGGCTCCTAGCGGGTCATCAAGAGACCCAGTACTTC; CDR3aa: CASSPRGLLAGHQETQYF
j_gene: TRBJ2-2; d_gene: NA; v_gene: TRBV7-9; abundance: NA; CDR3nt: TGTGCCAGTACTCAGGGAAACACCGGGGAGCTGTTTTTT; CDR3aa: CASTQGNTGELFF
j_gene: TRBJ1-1; d_gene: NA; v_gene: TRBV20-1; abundance: many; CDR3nt: TGCAGTGCTAGAGATGTAGGGGGCACTGAAGCTTTCTTT; CDR3aa: CSARDVGGTEAFF
j_gene: TRBJ2-7; d_gene: TRBD2; v_gene: TRBV20-1; abundance: many; CDR3nt: TGCAGTGCCCCAAGCGGGGTGTACTACGAGCAGTACTTC; CDR3aa: CSAPSGVYYEQYF
j_gene: TRBJ1-2; d_gene: NA; v_gene: TRBV20-1; abundance: NA; CDR3nt: TGCAGTGCTAGAGATAGGCCTAAGGAGGGCTACACCTTC; CDR3aa: CSARDRPKEGYTF
j_gene: TRBJ2-7; d_gene: NA; v_gene: TRBV28; abundance: NA; CDR3nt: TGTGCCAGCAGTCCCCGAGGGTTTGGGCGGCTATCCTTCTACGAGCAGTACTTC; CDR3aa: CASSPRGFGRLSFYEQYF
j_gene: TRBJ2-3; d_gene: TRBD2; v_gene: TRBV27; abundance: once; CDR3nt: TGTGCCAGCAGCATTAAGATAGCGGGGGGGCCTGGAGTGACAGATACGCAGTATTTT; CDR3aa: CASSIKIAGGPGVTDTQYF
j_gene: TRBJ1-5; d_gene: TRBD1; v_gene: TRBV20-1; abundance: few; CDR3nt: TGCAGTGCTGGACAGGAAGGTAGGCAGCCCCAGCATTTT; CDR3aa: CSAGQEGRQPQHF
j_gene: TRBJ2-2; d_gene: TRBD1; v_gene: TRBV24-1; abundance: NA; CDR3nt: TGTGCCACCAGCCCGGGACAGGGAACCGGGGAGCTGTTTTTT; CDR3aa: CATSPGQGTGELFF
j_gene: TRBJ2-3; d_gene: TRBD2; v_gene: TRBV7-9; abundance: NA; CDR3nt: TGTGCCAGCAGCCTACTAGCGGAAACAGATACGCAGTATTTT; CDR3aa: CASSLLAETDTQYF
j_gene: TRBJ2-7; d_gene: TRBD2; v_gene: TRBV7-9; abundance: few; CDR3nt: TGTGCCAGCAGCTCAATACCCTTTAAGCGGGAAACCTACGAGCAGTACTTC; CDR3aa: CASSSIPFKRETYEQYF
j_gene: TRBJ2-3; d_gene: NA; v_gene: TRBV24-1; abundance: NA; CDR3nt: TGTGCCACCCAGAGACGAAGGGGCACAGATACGCAGTATTTT; CDR3aa: CATQRRRGTDTQYF
j_gene: TRBJ2-7; d_gene: NA; v_gene: TRBV20-1; abundance: NA; CDR3nt: TGCAGTGCTAGAGTCTGGGGGCAGTATCAATACGAGCAGTACTTC; CDR3aa: CSARVWGQYQYEQYF
j_gene: TRBJ2-7; d_gene: NA; v_gene: TRBV15; abundance: NA; CDR3nt: TGTGCCACCAGCAAGGACAGAATTCTCTCCTACGAGCAGTACTTC; CDR3aa: CATSKDRILSYEQYF
j_gene: TRBJ2-1; d_gene: TRBD2; v_gene: TRBV10-3; abundance: NA; CDR3nt: TGTGCCATCAGTGAGTCCGGGACTAGCGGGGGCAATGAGCAGTTCTTC; CDR3aa: CAISESGTSGGNEQFF
j_gene: TRBJ1-4; d_gene: NA; v_gene: TRBV7-8; abundance: NA; CDR3nt: TGTGCCAGCAGCTTAGCGGGGGGCTTAGGGGAAAAACTGTTTTTT; CDR3aa: CASSLAGGLGEKLFF
j_gene: TRBJ2-1; d_gene: NA; v_gene: TRBV6-2/TRBV6-3; abundance: few; CDR3nt: TGTGCCAGCAGTTACCAGAGCGATTTTGGAAACAATGAGCAGTTCTTC; CDR3aa: CASSYQSDFGNNEQFF
j_gene: TRBJ2-7; d_gene: TRBD2; v_gene: TRBV20-1; abundance: NA; CDR3nt: TGCAGTGCTAGAGCAACGGCGGGAGAAGTGGTGTACGAGCAGTACTTC; CDR3aa: CSARATAGEVVYEQYF
j_gene: TRBJ2-7; d_gene: NA; v_gene: TRBV10-3; abundance: NA; CDR3nt: TGTGCCATCAGTGAGTCGAGGACGGACGAGCAGTACTTC; CDR3aa: CAISESRTDEQYF